This note documents a single T cell receptor beta chain sequence. Its antigen remains unidentified. The source of the sample is a study of Graves' ophthalmopathy and Graves' hyperthyroidism. Study in general: Untreated patients at initial diagnosis provided peripheral blood. Study results and limitations: The model predicted ophthalmopathy progression with 60% to 71% sensitivity and around 72% specificity. Blood also contained most of the expanded thyroid clonotypes above 0.001 frequency.

CDR3 regions of TCR beta were amplified from RNA transcripts. HTBI primers served in a first-round RT-PCR, which a second-round multiplex PCR followed. TCRdb independently ran MiXCR on the multiplex PCR reads; one entry per CDR3 protein. The sample includes 680,000 or so distinct CDR3 sequences, about a fifth of them seen just once. The sequence was collected from a young woman with stable Graves' hyperthyroidism. Some clones in this sample may be carry-over from other donors' samples. Sequencing was carried out using peripheral blood.

The CDR3 coding sequence is TGTGCCAGCAGTTCCAGGGGACTTGGAAATCAGCCCCAGCATTTT. It encodes CASSSRGLGNQPQHF. This chain links TRBV28 with TRBJ1-5; D may be TRBD1 (6 bases). This CDR3 contains 15 residues. Germline V gene lookup returns CDR1 MDHEN and CDR2 SYDVKM. Trimming removed 4 bases at V and 4 bases at J, with 14 bases between.